A selection of T cell receptor beta chains follows, all from one sample in a study of blood T cell repertoires in COVID-19. Assay: immunoSEQ multiplex PCR; the TCRdb copy retains only in-frame clones and omits some. The sample records around 200,000 clones, 65% to 90% being singletons. Material: PBMCs or T cells enriched from blood (not recorded which). These receptors originate from a woman under 40 who had been exposed to COVID-19. Both conserved end residues are part of each CDR3. The D gene is left open where the match is weak. Only some rows state a clone size, as once, few, many or a class for expanded clones.

j_call v_call d_call clone_size cdr3_nt cdr3_aa
TRBJ1-4 TRBV30 - - TGTGCCTGGAGCCGGAGGAATGAAAAACTGTTTTTT CAWSRRNEKLFF
TRBJ2-5 TRBV5-1 - - TGCGCCAGCAGCCTCGACAGCATCCAAGAGACCCAGTACTTC CASSLDSIQETQYF
TRBJ2-1 TRBV4-1 - - TGCGCCAGCAGCCAAGAACTTATAGCCTACAATGAGCAGTTCTTC CASSQELIAYNEQFF
TRBJ1-3 TRBV19 TRBD1 - TGTGCCAGTAGTAGGGGGACAGGACGCTCTGGAAACACCATATATTTT CASSRGTGRSGNTIYF
TRBJ1-2 TRBV2 TRBD1 - TGTGCCAGCAGTGAGACAGGGGCCTATGGCTACACCTTC CASSETGAYGYTF
TRBJ2-3 TRBV5-8 - - TGTGCCAGCAGCTTGGTCGCGGGGGCAGAGGGAGATACGCAGTATTTT CASSLVAGAEGDTQYF
TRBJ1-5 TRBV5-1 - few TGCGCCAGCAGCCCCCCGAGGCTGACAGCGGGTAGCAATCAGCCCCAGCATTTT CASSPPRLTAGSNQPQHF
TRBJ1-2 TRBV11-2 - - TGTGCCAGCAGCTTAGGAGGGCGCTATGGCTACACCTTC CASSLGGRYGYTF
TRBJ2-2 TRBV18 TRBD2 - TGTGCCAGCTCACCCATCGAAGCGGGGAGGGCCGGGGAGCTGTTTTTT CASSPIEAGRAGELFF
TRBJ2-1 TRBV5-1 - - TGCGCCAGCACCTCCCAGGGCCGAGACTTCTACGCCGAGCAGTTCTTC CASTSQGRDFYAEQFF
TRBJ2-3 TRBV7-3 TRBD2 once TGTGCCAGCAGCTTCCTAGGACTAGCGGGGGGCGCAGATACGCAGTATTTT CASSFLGLAGGADTQYF
TRBJ1-2 TRBV14 - - TGTGCCAGCAGTCAAATCCGTTCGTGGAGTCGGACCTTC CASSQIRSWSRTF
TRBJ2-4 TRBV2 TRBD2 - TGTGCCAGCAGTCGATTGACTAGCGGGGGGAAAAACATTCAGTACTTC CASSRLTSGGKNIQYF
TRBJ2-4 TRBV5-1 TRBD1 few TGCGCCAGCAGCGACGCACAGGGGGCGCGGGGCATTCAGTACTTC CASSDAQGARGIQYF
TRBJ1-2 TRBV29-1 - - TGCATCATAGGGGATGACTATGGCTACACCTTC CIIGDDYGYTF
TRBJ2-2 TRBV19 - few TGTGCCAGTAGTGGGCCGGGGGATTACACCGGGGAGCTGTTTTTT CASSGPGDYTGELFF
TRBJ2-7 TRBV12-2 - - TGTGCAAGTCGCTCATCCCTCAGGACAGGGGGCCAATTTCTTTTCTACGAGCAGTACTTC CASRSSLRTGGQFLFYEQYF
TRBJ1-2 TRBV27 TRBD1 - TGTGCCAGCGCCCGACAGGGCCCCTATGGCTACACCTTC CASARQGPYGYTF
TRBJ2-3 TRBV28 - - TGTGCCAGCAGTTTATCCGGCGGGGTAGATACGCAGTATTTT CASSLSGGVDTQYF
TRBJ1-2 TRBV3-1/TRBV3-2 TRBD1 - TGTGCCAGCAGCCAAAGGGGGTGGGACAGCAACTATGGCTACACCTTC CASSQRGWDSNYGYTF
TRBJ1-1 TRBV3-1/TRBV3-2 - - TGTGCCAGCAGCCAAGTCTTCCGGGACACTGAAGCTTTCTTT CASSQVFRDTEAFF
TRBJ2-2 TRBV28 TRBD2 - TGTGCCAGTACTAGCGGGGGGGCGAACACCGGGGAGCTGTTTTTT CASTSGGANTGELFF
TRBJ1-5 TRBV27 - - TGTGCCAGCAGTTTGCGGGGACTTGGCAATCAGCCCCAGCATTTT CASSLRGLGNQPQHF
TRBJ2-1 TRBV28 TRBD2 - TGTGCCAGCAGTCGTTACTTAGCGGGGGATTACAATGAGCAGTTCTTC CASSRYLAGDYNEQFF
TRBJ2-5 TRBV30 TRBD1 - TGTGCCTGGAGTCAGGGACAGGGGCTCCAAGAGACCCAGTACTTC CAWSQGQGLQETQYF
TRBJ2-1 TRBV24-1 - - TGTGCCACCAGTGAGGCGGGGCAATACAATGAGCAGTTCTTC CATSEAGQYNEQFF
TRBJ2-5 TRBV5-1 TRBD2 - TGCGCCAGCAGCTCTCTAGCGGGGGCCCAAACCTCAAAAGAGACCCAGTACTTC CASSSLAGAQTSKETQYF
TRBJ2-5 TRBV5-1 TRBD1 once TGCGCCAGCAGGGACAGGGTACGGGTTCAGGGAGAGACCCAGTACTTC CASRDRVRVQGETQYF
TRBJ1-6 TRBV4-2 - - TGTGCCAGCAGCCAATCCCGGGAGTGGAGTTCACCCCTCCACTTT CASSQSREWSSPLHF
TRBJ1-1 TRBV5-1 - once TGCGCCAGCAGCTTGTGGGGCGGAAACACTGAAGCTTTCTTT CASSLWGGNTEAFF